This TCR beta chain was identified in a study of CD8 T cells in ankylosing spondylitis. Study-level results: Researchers report that disease-linked clones proved CD8+ and relatively rare in peripheral blood. The study identified a TCR beta motif of several highly homologous variants that appeared characteristic of ankylosing spondylitis blood. Disease-associated clones were reportedly significantly overrepresented in matched ankylosing spondylitis synovial fluid.

V gave up 2 bases and J gave up 5 bases, with 9 bases separating them. This CDR3 spans 13 amino acids. Germline CDR1 MNHEY, CDR2 SVGEGT. Ten or more counts support this clonotype. Its antigen remains unknown. Via MiXCR, TCRdb re-called the 5' RACE reads, giving one row per CDR3 protein. The sample holds some 800,000 distinct CDR3 sequences; 10% to 15% are singletons and the top ten take 0.51%. The receptor's source is a male donor with ankylosing spondylitis. The rearrangement uses TRBV6-2 or TRBV6-3 and TRBJ1-1; maybe TRBD1 (5 bases). The sample consisted of blood, either unsorted or a sorted T cell fraction (not recorded which). CDR3 protein: CASSYRGRTEAFF. In DNA, the CDR3 is TGTGCCAGCAGTTACCGGGGACGTACTGAAGCTTTCTTT.